A single sample gave rise to the 13 T cell receptor beta chains below, sequenced in a study of CD8+ T cells in alopecia areata. cDNA serving as the sequencing template came from extracted, reverse transcribed RNA. Method: immunoSEQ multiplex PCR; TCRdb's copy keeps in-frame clones and lacks some. The sample has roughly 200,000 clones, about 56% seen once; the top ten hold over 4%. Sequencing was done on a sample of CD8+ T cells sorted from blood. The receptors shown here come from a human donor in good health.

The CDR3 nucleotides are TGTGCCAGCAGCAGTTCGTCGGAATACGAGCAGTACTTC. Translated, it gives CASSSSSEYEQYF. This chain joins TRBV27 and TRBJ2-7; the D is unclear. Germline V gives CDR1 MNHEY, CDR2 SMNVEV (reference sequence). There are 13 residues in the CDR3. V lost 6 bases to trimming and J lost 4 bases, with 13 bases between them.

V is TRBV7-9 and J is TRBJ1-1; D remains unclear. Trimming shortened V by 11 bases and J by 4 bases, and 17 bases separated the two germline ends. This CDR3 spans 13 amino acids. In germline, CDR1 is SEHNR, CDR2 FQNEAQ (reference sequence). The CDR3 DNA reads TGTGCCCTCCTATTGGCGGGGAGCACTGAAGCTTTCTTT. This codes for CALLLAGSTEAFF. The full variable domain, completed using reference TRBV7-9 and TRBJ1-1, is DTGVSQNPRHKITKRGQNVTFRCDPISEHNRLYWYRQTLGQGPEFLTYFQNEAQLEKSRLLSDRFSAERPKGSFSTLEIQRTEQGDSAMYLCALLLAGSTEAFFGQGTRLTVV.

This clone was recorded a few times. The rearrangement joins TRBV4-1 to TRBJ2-7; the D gene could be TRBD1 or TRBD2 (5 bases each). This CDR3 comprises 14 residues. Germline CDR1 MGHRA, CDR2 YSYEKL. V was pared by 1 base and J by 4 bases, with 11 bases between. The CDR3 DNA reads as TGCGCCAGCAGCCAAGGGGGACGGATTTACGAGCAGTACTTC. Residues: CASSQGGRIYEQYF.

The CDR3 region is CASSFAGSGTGELFF. The CDR3 DNA follows: TGTGCCAGCAGTTTCGCAGGGTCGGGCACCGGGGAGCTGTTTTTT. This chain uses TRBV6-5 with TRBJ2-2; D might be TRBD1 (5 bases). This CDR3 has 15 residues. Trimming stripped 4 bases from V and 4 bases from J, with 13 bases between. Germline CDR1 is MNHEY and CDR2 is SVGAGI.

This clone has more than one count but fewer than ten. The chain couples TRBV5-6 to TRBJ2-5, with D tentatively TRBD1 or TRBD2 (5 bases each). Trimming shortened V by 2 bases and J by 0 bases, and 8 bases separated the two germline ends. Germline V gene data show CDR1 as SGHDT and CDR2 as YYEEEE. The CDR3 extends over 14 amino acids. The CDR3, as DNA: TGTGCCAGCAGCTTCGGGGACGACCAAGAGACCCAGTACTTC. Translating it yields CASSFGDDQETQYF. Looking up the rest from reference TRBV5-6 and TRBJ2-5 gives the full variable domain: DAGVTQSPTHLIKTRGQQVTLRCSPKSGHDTVSWYQQALGQGPQFIFQYYEEEERQRGNFPDRFSGHQFPNYSSELNVNALLLGDSALYLCASSFGDDQETQYFGPGTRLLVL.

The V call is TRBV7-9, the J call TRBJ1-4; D is unclear. Trimming stripped 4 bases from V and 13 bases from J, with 13 bases between. This CDR3 is 12 amino acids long. Germline loops: CDR1 SEHNR, CDR2 FQNEAQ (reference sequence). The CDR3, as DNA: TGTGCCAGCAGCTCGACCGATGTAGTACTGTTTTTT. This translates into CASSSTDVVLFF.

CDR3 protein: CASSAYSYEQYF. The CDR3 DNA reads TGTGCCAGCAGCGCTTACTCCTACGAGCAGTACTTC. V gene TRBV7-9 combines with J gene TRBJ2-7; D is ambiguous. Per germline, CDR1 SEHNR and CDR2 FQNEAQ (reference sequence). V was cut by 5 bases and J by 0 bases, with 5 bases left in between. This CDR3 is 12 amino acids long.

In this sample, this clone turned up a few times. The chain has TRBV7-9 and TRBJ2-2, with 7 bases that match TRBD1. The trim removed 5 bases at V and 1 base at J, leaving 7 bases unmatched. The CDR3 extends over 16 amino acids. Looked up from germline, CDR1 is SEHNR and CDR2 is FQNEAQ (reference sequence). CDR3 region: CASSPATGKNTGELFF. In nucleotides, the CDR3 is TGTGCCAGCAGCCCAGCGACAGGGAAGAACACCGGGGAGCTGTTTTTT. Combining the CDR3 with reference TRBV7-9 and TRBJ2-2 gives the whole variable domain DTGVSQNPRHKITKRGQNVTFRCDPISEHNRLYWYRQTLGQGPEFLTYFQNEAQLEKSRLLSDRFSAERPKGSFSTLEIQRTEQGDSAMYLCASSPATGKNTGELFFGEGSRLTVL.

The J gene is TRBJ2-1, the V gene TRBV6-4, with TRBD2 as a possible D gene (6 bases). CDR1 is MRHNA and CDR2 is SNTAGT in the germline V gene. V shed 0 bases and J shed 11 bases, with 14 bases lying between them. The CDR3 consists of 14 residues. The CDR3 loop reads CASSDSSEGGQQFF. The CDR3 coding sequence is TGTGCCAGCAGTGACTCGAGTGAGGGAGGACAGCAGTTCTTC.

This clone was picked up a small number of times. This CDR3 reads CASSMVQGTELNIQYF. For the CDR3, the DNA is TGTGCCAGTAGTATGGTCCAGGGGACGGAGTTGAACATTCAGTACTTC. This chain joins TRBV19 and TRBJ2-4, with D possibly being TRBD1 (6 bases). V was pared by 3 bases and J by 7 bases, with 19 bases between. Germline V gene data show CDR1 as LNHDA and CDR2 as SQIVND (reference sequence). This CDR3 is built from 16 residues.

The V gene is TRBV4-1, the J gene TRBJ2-5; 10 positions match TRBD2. The CDR3 is 16 residues long. With V trimmed by 4 bases and J by 2 bases, 7 bases remained unmatched. From germline, CDR1 is MGHRA and CDR2 YSYEKL. The CDR3 sequence is CASSRVSGGSQETQYF. The CDR3 DNA is TGCGCCAGCAGCCGGGTTAGCGGGGGGTCACAAGAGACCCAGTACTTC.

This rearrangement joins TRBV29-1 to TRBJ2-1; a weak D match, TRBD1 (5 bases). The CDR3 length is 15 residues. The V end was cut by 0 bases, the J end by 8 bases, with 17 bases between. Germline CDR1 reads SQVTM; CDR2 reads ANQGSEA. CDR3 amino acids: CSVEEQAGIPDEQFF. In nucleotides, the CDR3 is TGCAGCGTTGAAGAACAAGCAGGGATCCCTGATGAGCAGTTCTTC.

The chain is built from TRBV29-1 and TRBJ2-7; no definite D call. Trimming shortened V by 2 bases and J by 6 bases, and 8 bases separated the two germline ends. The CDR3 spans 11 residues. Germline CDR1 and CDR2: SQVTM and ANQGSEA. CDR3 in amino acids: CSVELLGEQYF. Written as DNA, the CDR3 is TGCAGCGTTGAATTACTGGGCGAGCAGTACTTC.